This T cell receptor (beta chain) was obtained from a study of shared clonotypes between healthy human individuals. Overall study context: The study enrolled a couple of women and three men aged 18 to 49.

V was pared by 8 bases and J by 3 bases, with 12 bases between. The CDR3 runs to 13 residues. Per the germline V gene, CDR1 is MNHNY and CDR2 is SVGAGI (reference sequence). Study results and limitations: Shared clonotypes across all four donors exceeded non-shared ones in generation probability.

The assay used deep level. Here immunoSEQ multiplex PCR was the method, and the copy in TCRdb shows in-frame clones only, minus some. Of a few million clones in the sample, 85% to 95% were seen once. As regards this clone: Antigen specificity is unknown.

The CD4+ fraction was divided into a CD45RA+ naive subset and a CD45RA-negative memory subset. This sequence originates from a man aged 18-30 years in good health. Some clones in this sample may be carry-over from other donors' samples. Input material: naive CD4+ T cells from PBMCs. Subset indicated: CD45RA+ positively selected. This chain links TRBV6-6 with TRBJ2-3, with no clear D. CDR3 in amino acids: CASGRRGTDTQYF. The CDR3 DNA reads TGTGCCAGCGGCAGGCGCGGAACAGATACGCAGTATTTT.